The sequence of this T cell receptor (beta chain) was determined in a study of blood T cell repertoires in COVID-19. Study context: Whether acute or convalescent, the COVID-19 samples came from the United States, Italy and Spain. T cells, B-cell-depleted T cells, or PBMCs provided the cDNA or gDNA that served as material.

Per the authors' pipeline: By means of reference gene primer amplification, nucleated cell counts were estimated. TCRdb's copy holds only in-frame clones and misses some; the assay was immunoSEQ multiplex PCR. V, J and clone size derive from that table, while D and trimming were established from the DNA sequence. The sample lists roughly 63,000 clones; approximately 92% were seen once. With 4 bases removed from V and 4 bases from J, the gap between germline ends came to 13 bases. Per germline, CDR1 GTSNPN and CDR2 SVGIG (reference sequence). The CDR3 is 14 residues long. The TCR was taken from a man aged 45-65 years with acute or convalescent COVID-19. The sample comprised peripheral blood. The chain recombines TRBV30 with TRBJ1-4, with a weak D call TRBD1 (6 bases). The CDR3 region is CAWNEGQSNEKLFF. CDR3 nucleotide sequence: TGTGCCTGGAACGAAGGACAGAGTAATGAAAAACTGTTTTTT.